A selection of T cell receptor beta chains follows, all from one sample in a study of blood T cell repertoires in COVID-19. Assay: immunoSEQ multiplex PCR; the TCRdb copy retains only in-frame clones and omits some. The sample holds roughly 400,000 clones, approximately 92% seen once. The sample consisted of PBMCs or T cells enriched from blood (not recorded which). The receptors originated from a man aged 25-40 years who had recovered from COVID-19. The CDR3 runs from the conserved cysteine through the conserved F or W. A D gene is named only where the DNA matches it firmly. Clone size is shown for a subset of rows, as once, few, many or a class of expanded clone.

TRBV5-1	-	-	15	TRBJ2-5	TGCGCCAGCAGCTTATTAGCCCCGGAGGGGGAGACCCAGTACTTC	CASSLLAPEGETQYF
TRBV7-9	-	-	16	TRBJ1-3	TGTGCCAGCAGCTCCCGGAGGGGCCCGCCTGGAAACACCATATATTTT	CASSSRRGPPGNTIYF
TRBV4-1	-	-	15	TRBJ1-3	TGCGCCAGCAGCCAAGACGACTACTCTGGAAACACCATATATTTT	CASSQDDYSGNTIYF
TRBV5-1	-	-	14	TRBJ1-4	TGCGCCAGCAGCCCCCAGGGTGTTAATGAAAAACTGTTTTTT	CASSPQGVNEKLFF
TRBV5-1	TRBD1	-	14	TRBJ1-5	TGCGCCAGCAGCTCTGAGGGGACAGGGCAGCCCCAGCATTTT	CASSSEGTGQPQHF
TRBV3-1/TRBV3-2	TRBD1	once	17	TRBJ1-5	TGTGCCAGCAGCCCCAGTTCGGCAGCAGGGGGCAGTCAGCCCCAGCATTTT	CASSPSSAAGGSQPQHF
TRBV11-1	TRBD2	-	15	TRBJ2-1	TGTGCCAGCAGCTCAAGCGGGAGCTCCTACAATGAGCAGTTCTTC	CASSSSGSSYNEQFF
TRBV19	-	once	16	TRBJ1-5	TGTGCCAGTAGGGCGACAGGAGACTATAGCAATCAGCCCCAGCATTTT	CASRATGDYSNQPQHF
TRBV6-1	-	-	19	TRBJ2-2	TGTGCCAGCAGTGATCCCCCGTTACTAGTAGTTGTTGGGACCGGGGAGCTGTTTTTT	CASSDPPLLVVVGTGELFF
TRBV27	TRBD2	-	18	TRBJ2-5	TGTGCCAGCAGTTTATACCCCGGGACTAGCGGAGCCCAAGAGACCCAGTACTTC	CASSLYPGTSGAQETQYF
TRBV28	TRBD1	-	17	TRBJ1-3	TGTGCCAGCAGTCCCTGGACAGGGACCCGCTCTGGAAACACCATATATTTT	CASSPWTGTRSGNTIYF
TRBV14	TRBD2	-	19	TRBJ2-7	TGTGCCAGCAGCCAAGGGCCCGGGACTAGCGGGAGGCCGGGGGGCGAGCAGTACTTC	CASSQGPGTSGRPGGEQYF
TRBV12-3/TRBV12-4	-	-	11	TRBJ2-7	TGTGCCAGCAGTTTATCGGGGTCCCCGTACTTC	CASSLSGSPYF
TRBV3-1/TRBV3-2	TRBD2	-	19	TRBJ2-1	TGTGCCAGCAGCCAGGATACTAGCGGGAGGGCCTGGTTCTACAATGAGCAGTTCTTC	CASSQDTSGRAWFYNEQFF
TRBV1	-	-	17	TRBJ1-6	TGCACCAGCAGCCATGGGAGGGAGAGCTCCTATAATTCACCCCTCCACTTT	CTSSHGRESSYNSPLHF
TRBV7-6	-	-	16	TRBJ1-4	TGTGCCAGCAGCCCTGGGTTGGAGGCTTATAATGAAAAACTGTTTTTT	CASSPGLEAYNEKLFF
TRBV30	TRBD1	-	14	TRBJ2-2	TGTGCCTGGAGAGCCCGGGACAGGGTCGGGGAGCTGTTTTTT	CAWRARDRVGELFF
TRBV6-5	TRBD2	-	16	TRBJ2-2	TGTGCCAGCAGTTTGACTAGCGGGGTAAACACCGGGGAGCTGTTTTTT	CASSLTSGVNTGELFF
TRBV10-2	TRBD2	few	16	TRBJ2-2	TGCGCCAGCAGCTCGGGACTAGCGGGGTACACCGGGGAGCTGTTTTTT	CASSSGLAGYTGELFF
TRBV3-1/TRBV3-2	-	-	14	TRBJ1-1	TGTGCCAGCAGCGCGTTGGGGAGGAACACTGAAGCTTTCTTT	CASSALGRNTEAFF
TRBV28	TRBD2	-	17	TRBJ2-7	TGTGCCAGCAGTTCGAAAAGCGGGAGGGCCTTTAGGTACGAGCAGTACTTC	CASSSKSGRAFRYEQYF